The next 8 T cell receptor beta chains were all read from a single sample in a study of shared clonotypes between healthy human individuals. TCRdb's table, derived via immunoSEQ multiplex PCR, lists solely in-frame clones and lacks some. The data show under 600,000 clones, about 97% seen once. Specimen: naive CD4+ T cells sorted from blood. Subset in this sample: CD45RA+ positively selected. The receptors here all came from a woman aged 30 to 39 in good health.

The rearrangement uses TRBV27 and TRBJ2-2; D may be TRBD1 (5 bases). V lost 5 bases, J lost 3 bases, and 10 bases lay in between. The CDR3 runs 14 residues. Germline CDR1 reads MNHEY; CDR2 reads SMNVEV (reference sequence). In DNA, the CDR3 is TGTGCCAGCAGTCCACAGGATTACACCGGGGAGCTGTTTTTT. Encoded protein: CASSPQDYTGELFF.

V usage is TRBV4-2 and J usage is TRBJ2-1; 8 positions match TRBD2. The trim removed 1 base at V and 4 bases at J, leaving 12 bases unmatched. The CDR3 runs 18 residues. Germline CDR1 reads LGHNA; CDR2 reads YNFKEQ. The CDR3 DNA is TGTGCCAGCAGCCAAGCTAGGGCTAGCGGGCGTGTTTACAATGAGCAGTTCTTC. The encoded protein is CASSQARASGRVYNEQFF.

The gene calls are TRBV5-1 and TRBJ2-1; D is unclear. V lost 1 base and J lost 8, with 4 bases in between. Germline V gives CDR1 SGHRS, CDR2 YFSETQ. The CDR3 covers 11 residues. CDR3: CASSLKYEQFF. CDR3 bases: TGCGCCAGCAGCTTGAAGTATGAGCAGTTCTTC.

Only one count was recorded for this clone. This chain joins TRBV19 and TRBJ2-3; D is unresolved. Trimming took off 5 bases at V and 4 bases at J, with 16 bases between the two ends. Germline CDR1 reads LNHDA; CDR2 reads SQIVND (reference sequence). This CDR3 has 15 amino acids. CDR3 sequence: CASSGGRLYADTQYF. The CDR3 DNA is TGTGCCAGTAGTGGTGGCCGTCTTTATGCAGATACGCAGTATTTT.

This clone was recorded only once. The chain carries TRBV18 and TRBJ1-5, with D unresolved. V was shortened by 2 bases and J by 6 bases, with 17 bases between the two germline ends. The CDR3 has 16 residues. The germline CDR1 and CDR2 sequences are KGHSH and LQKENI. This CDR3 reads CASSPGRTSEGQPQHF. CDR3 nucleotide sequence: TGTGCCAGCTCACCAGGACGGACCAGCGAGGGTCAGCCCCAGCATTTT.

This sequence joins TRBV28 and TRBJ1-5; D is ambiguous. V was pared by 3 bases and J by 1 base, with 7 bases between. The CDR3 length is 14 residues. CDR1 and CDR2 from the germline V gene are MDHEN and SYDVKM. In DNA form, the CDR3 reads TGTGCCAGCAGTTTCCCGGGGAGCAATCAGCCCCAGCATTTT. It translates to CASSFPGSNQPQHF.

The V gene is TRBV6-5, the J gene TRBJ2-7; D ambiguous. V was pared by 0 bases and J by 3 bases, with 12 bases between. The V gene's germline CDR1 is MNHEY and CDR2 SVGAGI. The CDR3 loop spans 15 amino acids. The CDR3 bases are TGTGCCAGCAGTTACTCCGAGACACTTAACTACGAGCAGTACTTC. Protein product: CASSYSETLNYEQYF.

The V and J genes are TRBV11-2 and TRBJ1-4; no definite D call. Germline assignment: CDR1 SGHAT and CDR2 FQNNGV. Trimming left V 2 bases short and J 2 bases short, with 9 bases between. The CDR3 has 15 amino acids. CDR3 nucleotide sequence: TGTGCCAGCAGCTTAAGGGTCGCGACTAATGAAAAACTGTTTTTT. It yields the protein CASSLRVATNEKLFF.